The 30 T cell receptor beta chains reported below all come from one sample, sequenced in a study of cytomegalovirus exposure and HLA in healthy donors. The PCR employed 60 Vbeta primers together with 13 Jbeta primers. The table came from immunoSEQ multiplex PCR; TCRdb's copy has only in-frame clones and leaves some out. The data contain about 180,000 clones, more than 60% of them singletons. Material for sequencing was PBMCs. Receptors originate from a woman aged 45-65 years in good health and CMV-seropositive.

The chain employs TRBV11-2 and TRBJ1-1, with a tentative D call TRBD1 (5 bases). Germline V lookup: CDR1 SGHAT, CDR2 FQNNGV. CDR3 length: 16 residues. Trimming took 2 bases from V and 0 from J, leaving 13 bases between them. The CDR3 DNA is TGTGCCAGCAGCTTAAGAATCGGGGGAATGAACACTGAAGCTTTCTTT. This codes for CASSLRIGGMNTEAFF.

The chain combines TRBV6-1 with TRBJ1-2; D is uncertain. This CDR3 comprises 14 residues. V was cut by 7 bases and J by 4 bases, with 16 bases left in between. CDR1 is MNHNS and CDR2 is SASEGT in the germline V gene. The CDR3 DNA follows: TGTGCCAGCACCGCTTTCAGCGGATTCTATGGCTACACCTTC. This gives the protein CASTAFSGFYGYTF.

The rearrangement uses TRBV15 and TRBJ2-1; TRBD1 matches 7 bases. This CDR3 comprises 16 residues. Per the germline V gene, CDR1 is LNHNV and CDR2 is YYDKDF (reference sequence). Trimming cost V 0 bases and J 4 bases; bases outside gene matches: 6. The CDR3 protein is CATSRDRDSRYNEQFF. The CDR3 coding sequence is TGTGCCACCAGCAGAGACCGGGACAGCCGTTACAATGAGCAGTTCTTC.

The V and J genes are TRBV29-1 and TRBJ2-1, with D possibly TRBD2 on 6 matching bases. Germline V gene lookup returns CDR1 SQVTM and CDR2 ANQGSEA. The CDR3 loop spans 12 amino acids. Trimming left V 5 bases short and J 10 bases short, with 15 bases between. The CDR3: CSVWGLLGEQFF. In DNA form, the CDR3 reads TGCAGCGTTTGGGGACTCCTTGGGGAGCAGTTCTTC.

Comments on this clone: One junction end does not reproduce the germline sequence, and a read error may be involved. This chain links TRBV7-9 with TRBJ2-3, with D perhaps matching TRBD2 (6 bases). There are 16 residues in the CDR3. CDR1 is SEHNR and CDR2 is FQNEAQ in the germline V gene (reference sequence). In nucleotides, the CDR3 is TGTTCCAGCCATAGGAGTGGGGAGGAAATCACAGATACGCAGTATTTT. This gives the protein CSSHRSGEEITDTQYF.

The chain links TRBV27 to TRBJ2-1; the match to TRBD2 covers 7 bases. Unmatched junction bases numbered 9, after V lost 4 bases and J lost 0 bases. Germline values: CDR1 MNHEY, CDR2 SMNVEV (reference sequence). This CDR3 spans 17 amino acids. The CDR3 DNA sequence: TGTGCCAGCAGTTCTCTAGCGGCCCCGAGCTCCTACAATGAGCAGTTCTTC. Protein: CASSSLAAPSSYNEQFF.

This chain uses TRBV10-3 with TRBJ2-3; 13 bases map to TRBD2. Germline V lookup: CDR1 ENHRY, CDR2 SYGVKD. V gave up 6 bases and J gave up 6 bases; unmatched junction bases: 6. CDR3 length: 15 residues. CDR3: CAISGGLAGVDTQYF. The CDR3 nucleotides read TGTGCCATCAGCGGAGGACTAGCGGGAGTCGATACGCAGTATTTT.

The DNA for the CDR3 is TGTGCCAGCACCCGTATCAACACGCAATCTGGAAACACCATATATTTT. This translates into CASTRINTQSGNTIYF. This rearrangement joins TRBV7-9 to TRBJ1-3; D unresolved. Germline CDR1 reads SEHNR; CDR2 reads FQNEAQ (reference sequence). The V end was cut by 7 bases, the J end by 1 base, with 17 bases between. CDR3 length: 16 residues.

The chain recombines TRBV18 with TRBJ2-1; possibly TRBD2 for D (6 bases). Per germline, CDR1 KGHSH and CDR2 LQKENI. The CDR3 contains 16 residues. V shed 1 base and J shed 8 bases, with 18 bases lying between them. The CDR3 nucleotides read TGTGCCAGCTCACCACGCGACGGGAGCGCCACGGATGAGCAGTTCTTC. Translating it yields CASSPRDGSATDEQFF.

The chain joins TRBV5-6 to TRBJ2-7, with 10 bases matching TRBD1. Germline V gene data show CDR1 as SGHDT and CDR2 as YYEEEE. V trimming: 0 bases; J trimming: 1 base; junction bases outside the gene matches: 10. This CDR3 has 18 amino acids. As DNA, the CDR3 is TGTGCCAGCAGCTTGGCCTTGGCCCGGGACAGGGGTTCCTACGAGCAGTACTTC. Protein product: CASSLALARDRGSYEQYF. The full variable domain, rest sourced from reference TRBV5-6 and TRBJ2-7, is DAGVTQSPTHLIKTRGQQVTLRCSPKSGHDTVSWYQQALGQGPQFIFQYYEEEERQRGNFPDRFSGHQFPNYSSELNVNALLLGDSALYLCASSLALARDRGSYEQYFGPGTRLTVT.

The genes are TRBV25-1 and TRBJ1-3; D perhaps matches TRBD1 (5 bases). V was cut by 0 bases and J by 1 base, with 10 bases left in between. Germline loops: CDR1 MGHDK, CDR2 SYGVNS. This CDR3 is 16 amino acids long. The CDR3 sequence: CASSEYGGFSGNTIYF. In DNA, the CDR3 is TGTGCCAGCAGTGAATACGGGGGGTTTTCTGGAAACACCATATATTTT. Supplemented by reference TRBV25-1 and TRBJ1-3, the full variable domain reads EADIYQTPRYLVIGTGKKITLECSQTMGHDKMYWYQQDPGMELHLIHYSYGVNSTEKGDLSSESTVSRIRTEHFPLTLESARPSHTSQYLCASSEYGGFSGNTIYFGEGSWLTVV.

Notes on this clone: Relative to the germline gene, one junction end is altered; a read error may explain this. The chain links TRBV29-1 to TRBJ2-4, with 7 bases matching TRBD2. Germline CDR1 and CDR2: SQVTM and ANQGSEA. There are 12 residues in the CDR3. The CDR3: CSVRTSKNSQYF. The CDR3 DNA sequence: TGCAGCGTAAGGACTAGTAAAAACAGTCAGTACTTC.

This clone was observed once. The gene calls are TRBV2 and TRBJ2-6, with D perhaps TRBD2 (5 bases). V shed 7 bases and J shed 0 bases, with 10 bases lying between them. The CDR3 runs 15 residues. Germline CDR1 and CDR2: SNHLY and FYNNEI. CDR3: CASILDSSGANVLTF. CDR3 DNA sequence: TGTGCCAGCATCTTGGACTCCTCTGGGGCCAACGTCCTGACTTTC.

The genes are TRBV9 and TRBJ2-1, with TRBD2 matching 7 bases. V trimming: 2 bases; J trimming: 8 bases; junction bases outside the gene matches: 10. Germline CDR1 reads SGDLS; CDR2 reads YYNGEE. This CDR3 contains 15 residues. Here the CDR3 reads CASSVSGAAVYEQFF. CDR3 DNA sequence: TGTGCCAGCAGCGTGAGCGGGGCAGCCGTCTATGAGCAGTTCTTC.

This clone was detected only a few times. The chain uses TRBV5-4 and TRBJ1-2, with a weak D call TRBD1 (6 bases). There are 14 residues in the CDR3. The V end was cut by 0 bases, the J end by 2 bases, with 8 bases between. Germline CDR1 SGHNT, CDR2 YYREEE (reference sequence). This CDR3 reads CASSLAGQNYGYTF. CDR3 nucleotide sequence: TGTGCCAGCAGCTTGGCTGGACAGAACTATGGCTACACCTTC.

This chain's CDR3 is CASSLEAGSPYEQYF. The CDR3 coding sequence is TGTGCCAGCAGCTTAGAGGCGGGGAGTCCCTACGAGCAGTACTTC. The V and J genes are TRBV11-3 and TRBJ2-7; TRBD2 is a possible D gene (6 bases). This CDR3 is 15 amino acids long. Trimming removed 0 bases from V and 2 bases from J, with 11 bases in between. Germline V gene sequence: CDR1 SGHNT, CDR2 YENEEA.

The chain combines TRBV18 with TRBJ2-7, with 11 bases lining up with TRBD2. This CDR3 is 15 amino acids long. CDR1 is KGHSH, CDR2 LQKENI, per germline. V lost 5 bases, J lost 1 base, and 4 bases stayed unmatched. CDR3 bases: TGTGCCAGCTCATCTAGCGGGGGGATTTCCTACGAGCAGTACTTC. It translates to CASSSSGGISYEQYF.

This chain connects TRBV7-8 to TRBJ2-5; weak D call: TRBD1 (6 bases). The end of the DNA fits TRBJ2-7 better, so the J call may be wrong. Germline CDR1 and CDR2: SGHVS and FQNEAQ. The CDR3 sequence is 14 residues long. As DNA, the CDR3 is TGTGCCAGCAGCGGAAACAGGGCATCCTACGAGCAGTACTTC. Protein sequence: CASSGNRASYEQYF.

The V call is TRBV2, the J call TRBJ1-2, with a weak D call TRBD1 (5 bases). The CDR3 contains 14 residues. CDR1 and CDR2 (germline): SNHLY, FYNNEI. Trimming removed 6 bases from V and 6 bases from J, with 17 bases in between. In DNA, the CDR3 is TGTGCCAGCAGCTGGGGGGGGGAAGGTAATGGCTACACCTTC. This encodes CASSWGGEGNGYTF.

The chain links TRBV27 to TRBJ2-2; 7 nucleotides agree with TRBD1. The junction had 3 bases not matched to a gene; V was cut back by 5 bases and J by 6 bases. CDR1 MNHEY and CDR2 SMNVEV come from the germline V gene (reference sequence). This CDR3 is built from 13 residues. CDR3 amino acids: CASSTQGAGELFF. The CDR3 DNA reads as TGTGCCAGCAGTACTCAGGGGGCCGGGGAGCTGTTTTTT.

The chain recombines TRBV5-1 with TRBJ1-4; D gene uncertain. V was trimmed by 4 bases and J by 8 bases, leaving 12 bases between them. The CDR3 runs 13 residues. The germline V gene has CDR1 SGHRS and CDR2 YFSETQ. The CDR3 region is CASSPGGDEKLFF. In nucleotides, the CDR3 is TGCGCCAGCAGCCCGGGAGGAGACGAAAAACTGTTTTTT.

The rearrangement links TRBV9 to TRBJ2-1; 7 nucleotides align to TRBD2. The CDR3 extends over 17 amino acids. Germline loops: CDR1 SGDLS, CDR2 YYNGEE. V shed 0 bases and J 4 bases; nucleotides not matched to a gene: 10. The CDR3 nucleotides read TGTGCCAGCAGCGTAGGGACTAGTCTGGTGGGGTACAATGAGCAGTTCTTC. Its translation: CASSVGTSLVGYNEQFF.

J is TRBJ1-6 and V is TRBV5-6; 8 nucleotides agree with TRBD1. This CDR3 region has 16 residues. After removal of 0 bases from V and 4 bases from J, the junction contained 3 bases not matched to a gene. Germline assignment: CDR1 SGHDT and CDR2 YYEEEE. The chain's CDR3 is CASSLGTGIYNSPLHF. The CDR3 DNA reads TGTGCCAGCAGCTTGGGGACAGGGATTTATAATTCACCCCTCCACTTT.

About this clone: Sequence at one end of the junction differs from germline and may be a read error. The V gene is TRBV7-9, the J gene TRBJ2-6; weak D call: TRBD1 (5 bases). CDR1 is SEHNR and CDR2 is FQNEAQ in the germline V gene (reference sequence). The CDR3 has 18 residues. CDR3 nucleotide sequence: TGTGCCAGCAGCCCAGGCCTGCTAGTCGGGTCTGGGGCCAACGGCCTGACTTTC. It specifies CASSPGLLVGSGANGLTF.

The table lists this clone with a few counts. The rearrangement links TRBV4-3 to TRBJ1-2; D gene unclear. The CDR3 has 14 amino acids. The V gene lost 1 base and the J gene lost 4 bases, with 10 bases spanning the gap. Germline values: CDR1 LGHNA, CDR2 YSLEER. CDR3 nucleotide sequence: TGCGCCAGCAGCCAAGCGCGAGGGAGCTATGGCTACACCTTC. Protein sequence: CASSQARGSYGYTF.

This clone has just one count. This chain joins TRBV25-1 and TRBJ2-5; D remains unclear. This CDR3 is built from 13 residues. V lost 1 base and J 7 bases, leaving 10 bases between the germline ends. The V gene's germline CDR1 is MGHDK and CDR2 SYGVNS. The CDR3 spells CASSESRSRTQYF. CDR3 bases: TGTGCCAGCAGTGAATCTAGGTCAAGGACCCAGTACTTC.

The CDR3 spells CASSPRGAVNTEAFF. DNA for the CDR3: TGTGCCAGCAGCCCCCGGGGTGCGGTTAACACTGAAGCTTTCTTT. The J gene is TRBJ1-1, the V gene TRBV7-6, with D uncertain. Trimming left V 5 bases short and J 2 bases short, with 15 bases between. The CDR3 is 15 residues long. CDR1 is SGHVS, CDR2 FNYEAQ, per germline.

This chain links TRBV19 with TRBJ1-4, with 7 nucleotides matching TRBD1. The CDR3 spans 14 residues. CDR1 and CDR2 from the germline V gene are LNHDA and SQIVND (reference sequence). Losses at the gene ends were 5 bases for V and 8 bases for J; bases not matched to a gene: 8. For the CDR3, the DNA is TGTGCCAGTAGTTTCACCAGGGACAGAGAAAAACTGTTTTTT. It codes for CASSFTRDREKLFF.

The J gene is TRBJ1-1, the V gene TRBV19; D is undetermined. CDR1 is LNHDA, CDR2 SQIVND, per germline (reference sequence). Trimming stripped 7 bases from V and 4 bases from J, with 22 bases between. This CDR3 has 16 amino acids. The CDR3 protein is CASNPGSVEGSTEAFF. The CDR3 region has the DNA TGTGCCAGTAACCCTGGGTCCGTGGAGGGCAGCACTGAAGCTTTCTTT.

This chain joins TRBV5-1 and TRBJ2-2; TRBD2 agrees at 7 bases. V gave up 1 base and J gave up 1 base; unmatched junction bases: 7. There are 17 residues in the CDR3. From germline, CDR1 is SGHRS and CDR2 YFSETQ. CDR3 DNA sequence: TGCGCCAGCAGCTTGTTGGTTGGCGGGGGGAACACCGGGGAGCTGTTTTTT. Protein product: CASSLLVGGGNTGELFF.